This T cell receptor beta chain stems from a study of T cell responses to AZD1222 COVID-19 vaccine. This table comes from immunoSEQ multiplex PCR, and its TCRdb copy is limited to in-frame clones, with some not included. The table records about 140,000 clones, 90% to 95% of them present only once. Doses given second, at about 4 or about 12 weeks, were pooled. Trimming left V 5 bases short and J 2 bases short, with 13 bases between. In germline, CDR1 is MDHEN, CDR2 SYDVKM. The CDR3 is 14 residues long. Concerning this clone itself: What it binds is unknown.

Study outcomes and limitations: Females made up more of the donors, who were largely white British, and clonal diversity may have come out too low. Repertoire sampling was restricted to post-peak T cell response timepoints.

This sequence originates from an adult who received the AZD1222 COVID-19 vaccine. Sequenced here: peripheral blood, sampled 28 days after the second AZD1222 dose. The chain joins TRBV28 to TRBJ2-7; TRBD1 might be the D (6 bases). In DNA form, the CDR3 reads TGTGCCAGCAGTCCAGTTGGGGGCCCCTACGAGCAGTACTTC. Residues: CASSPVGGPYEQYF.